The 9 T cell receptor beta chains reported below all come from one sample, sequenced in a study of blood T cell repertoires in COVID-19. Sequencing used immunoSEQ multiplex PCR; TCRdb keeps in-frame clones, though not all of them. The sample gives approximately 6,600 clones, around 87% of which show up once; around 4.2% is in the top ten. Specimen: peripheral blood. These TCRs come from a man aged 80 or over with active COVID-19.

This chain uses TRBV30 with TRBJ1-2; D uncertain. There are 12 residues in the CDR3. V dropped 7 bases and J dropped 7 bases, with 16 bases sitting between them. CDR1 is GTSNPN and CDR2 is SVGIG in the germline V gene (reference sequence). In DNA, the CDR3 is TGTGCCTCTGAGACACCCCTTCGTGGCTACACCTTC. Translated: CASETPLRGYTF.

The V gene is TRBV21-1, the J gene TRBJ2-7; the tabulated D call, TRBD1, remains unverified against the DNA. TRBV21-1 is flagged as a pseudogene. This CDR3 has 13 residues. CDR3 nucleotides: TGTGCCCATAAGACAGGGGAACATTACGAGCAGTACTTC. Protein sequence: CAHKTGEHYEQYF.

A single count supports this clone. This sequence joins TRBV30 and TRBJ1-4, with TRBD1 matching over 7 bases. CDR3 length equals 17 residues. V gave up 1 base and J gave up 8 bases; unmatched junction bases: 16. CDR1 is GTSNPN, CDR2 SVGIG, per germline (reference sequence). The CDR3 DNA follows: TGTGCCTGGAGTGACGCCGTGAGCAGGGGGTCAGGCGAAAAACTGTTTTTT. The encoded protein is CAWSDAVSRGSGEKLFF. Full variable domain (outside the CDR3, taken from reference TRBV30 and TRBJ1-4): SQTIHQWPATLVQPVGSPLSLECTVEGTSNPNLYWYRQAAGRGLQLLFYSVGIGQISSEVPQNLSASRPQDRQFILSSKKLLLSDSGFYLCAWSDAVSRGSGEKLFFGSGTQLSVL.

V usage is TRBV28 and J usage is TRBJ1-4, with TRBD1 matching 7 bases. Trimming at V came to 6 bases and at J to 5 bases, leaving 6 bases not matched to a gene. Germline V gives CDR1 MDHEN, CDR2 SYDVKM. CDR3 length: 14 amino acids. The CDR3: CASSQGGQNEKLFF. The CDR3 nucleotides are TGTGCCAGCAGCCAGGGGGGTCAGAATGAAAAACTGTTTTTT.

This chain uses TRBV5-1 with TRBJ2-6; 7 nucleotides line up with TRBD1. This CDR3 is built from 17 residues. CDR1 SGHRS and CDR2 YFSETQ come from the germline V gene. Germline trimming cut 0 bases from V and 4 bases from J; bases unmatched to any gene: 7. The CDR3 coding sequence is TGCGCCAGCAGCTTGGCCGTAGGGGGCGGAGGGGCCAACGTCCTGACTTTC. Translation gives CASSLAVGGGGANVLTF. Together with reference TRBV5-1 and TRBJ2-6, the CDR3 gives the full variable domain: KAGVTQTPRYLIKTRGQQVTLSCSPISGHRSVSWYQQTPGQGLQFLFEYFSETQRNKGNFPGRFSGRQFSNSRSEMNVSTLELGDSALYLCASSLAVGGGGANVLTFGAGSRLTVL.

This clone was counted once. The chain combines TRBV30 with TRBJ2-7; TRBD1 matches at 12 bases. The CDR3 totals 19 residues. The trim removed 0 bases at V and 3 bases at J, leaving 15 bases unmatched. Germline loops: CDR1 GTSNPN, CDR2 SVGIG (reference sequence). The CDR3 sequence: CAWSVMFGTGGPKLYEQYF. For the CDR3, the DNA is TGTGCCTGGAGTGTAATGTTTGGGACAGGGGGCCCTAAACTCTACGAGCAGTACTTC.

V gene TRBV28 combines with J gene TRBJ2-1, with D maybe TRBD2 (6 bases). Looked up from germline, CDR1 is MDHEN and CDR2 is SYDVKM. Trimming removed 6 bases from V and 2 bases from J, with 11 bases in between. CDR3 length equals 14 residues. In nucleotides, the CDR3 is TGTGCCAGCAGGGCGGGACGTACCTACAATGAGCAGTTCTTC. It codes for CASRAGRTYNEQFF. Full variable domain (outside the CDR3, taken from reference TRBV28 and TRBJ2-1): DVKVTQSSRYLVKRTGEKVFLECVQDMDHENMFWYRQDPGLGLRLIYFSYDVKMKEKGDIPEGYSVSREKKERFSLILESASTNQTSMYLCASRAGRTYNEQFFGPGTRLTVL.

The chain recombines TRBV11-1 with TRBJ2-1; a possible D gene is TRBD2 (5 bases). Trimming shortened V by 1 base and J by 10 bases, and 8 bases separated the two germline ends. The germline CDR1 and CDR2 sequences are SGHAT and FQDESV (reference sequence). This CDR3 is built from 12 residues. The CDR3 protein is CASSLVRGEQFF. CDR3 bases: TGTGCCAGCAGCTTAGTTCGGGGAGAGCAGTTCTTC.

V usage is TRBV7-9 and J usage is TRBJ1-4; 9 nucleotides line up with TRBD1. The CDR3 sequence is 15 residues long. CDR1 SEHNR and CDR2 FQNEAQ come from the germline V gene (reference sequence). J was trimmed by 5 bases and V by 5 bases; bases with no gene match: 6. The CDR3 here is CASSRMTGGNEKLFF. DNA for the CDR3: TGTGCCAGCAGCCGCATGACAGGGGGAAATGAAAAACTGTTTTTT.